These T cell receptor beta chains were read from a single sample in a study of blood T cell repertoires in COVID-19. The assay was immunoSEQ multiplex PCR, and TCRdb's table has in-frame clones only and misses some. The table includes 100,000 to 150,000 clones, about 84% detected once. The sample taken for sequencing was peripheral blood. These receptors all stem from a human donor in a cohort sampled during active COVID-19. Each CDR3 is given with its conserved first and last residue. The D gene is left open where the match is weak. A clone size is listed for some rows: how often the clone was seen (once, few, many), or a class if it is expanded.

cdr3_nt cdr3_aa j_call d_call v_call clone_size
TGCGCCACCACCTCCGGGGGAGGGCAAAATGAGCAGTTCTTC CATTSGGGQNEQFF TRBJ2-1 TRBD2 TRBV5-1 -
TGTGCCAGCACCGTCTGGGACAGGGTCAACGAGCAGTACTTC CASTVWDRVNEQYF TRBJ2-7 TRBD1 TRBV5-6 -
TGTGCCAGCTCACCTAGGGACAGGGCCGCCCCCCTCCACTTT CASSPRDRAAPLHF TRBJ1-6 TRBD1 TRBV18 -
TGTGCCAGCAGCTTAGGAGGACAGGCGTACGAGCAGTACTTC CASSLGGQAYEQYF TRBJ2-7 TRBD1 TRBV7-9 few
TGTGCCAGCAGCGCCCTAGCGGGTTTAGACATTCAGTACTTC CASSALAGLDIQYF TRBJ2-4 TRBD2 TRBV9 -
TGTGCCAGCAGTTTGGCTCTAGCGGGCTATGAGCAGTTCTTC CASSLALAGYEQFF TRBJ2-1 TRBD2 TRBV27 -
TGTGCCAGCAGTGAATTCAGGTCTGGCGCTCAGCCCCAGCATTTT CASSEFRSGAQPQHF TRBJ1-5 - TRBV2 -
TGCGCCAGCAGCCAAGGCGGGAGGGCCTCCTACAATGAGCAGTTCTTC CASSQGGRASYNEQFF TRBJ2-1 TRBD2 TRBV4-3 -
TGCGCCAGCACCAACCAGGCCTACGAGCAGTACTTC CASTNQAYEQYF TRBJ2-7 - TRBV5-1 -
TGCGCCAGCAGCTTGGACAGGGCCCCCACAGATACGCAGTATTTT CASSLDRAPTDTQYF TRBJ2-3 - TRBV5-1 -
TGTGCCACCAGTGATCAAGGACAGGGGGCTGGGGAGACCCAGTACTTC CATSDQGQGAGETQYF TRBJ2-5 TRBD1 TRBV24-1 -
TGCAGCGTGGGAGGGTTTAGGGGCACTGAAGCTTTCTTT CSVGGFRGTEAFF TRBJ1-1 - TRBV29-1 -
TGTGCCAGCAGCCGAAACAGGGCGAACACTGAAGCTTTCTTT CASSRNRANTEAFF TRBJ1-1 - TRBV3-1/TRBV3-2 -
TGTGCCTGGACCAGGGTTGACAGCGCCTTTGGAAACACCATATATTTT CAWTRVDSAFGNTIYF TRBJ1-3 - TRBV30 -
TGTGCCAGCAGCCCCGGACTAGGGGATGAGCAGTTCTTC CASSPGLGDEQFF TRBJ2-1 TRBD2 TRBV7-3 -
TGTGCCAGCACCATCCAGGGGGCTGAAGCTTTCTTT CASTIQGAEAFF TRBJ1-1 TRBD1 TRBV7-9 -
TGTGCCAGCAGCCATGGGACTAGCGGGAGGAATACGCAGTATTTT CASSHGTSGRNTQYF TRBJ2-3 TRBD2 TRBV3-1/TRBV3-2 -
TGTGCCACCAGTTCCGTTCTCTCCTACAATGAGCAGTTCTTC CATSSVLSYNEQFF TRBJ2-1 - TRBV24-1 few
TGTGCCAGCAGCACATCCGGGACAGGGTCCAACGAGCAGTACTTC CASSTSGTGSNEQYF TRBJ2-7 TRBD1 TRBV4-2 -
TGTGCCATCAGTGAGCGCATAGCGGGGGCCCGCGAGCAGTACTTC CAISERIAGAREQYF TRBJ2-7 TRBD2 TRBV10-3 -
TGTGCCAGTAGTACTAGACAGGGGACCTACGAGCAGTACTTC CASSTRQGTYEQYF TRBJ2-7 TRBD1 TRBV19 many
TGTGCCAGCAGTTTGTACAGGGCTTCCTACGAGCAGTACTTC CASSLYRASYEQYF TRBJ2-7 - TRBV6-5 -
TGTGCCAGTAGTATTGGGACGGGGAGGTATGGCTACACCTTC CASSIGTGRYGYTF TRBJ1-2 - TRBV19 -
TGTGCCAGCAGCTCGCCCAGGCTAGCCACGGGAAATGAGCAGTTCTTC CASSSPRLATGNEQFF TRBJ2-1 - TRBV7-2 once
TGTGCCAGCAGCTCACGGATGGGTCCCGGGAAAGAGACCCAGTACTTC CASSSRMGPGKETQYF TRBJ2-5 - TRBV5-6 -
TGTGCCAGCAGCCCTACCACAGGGGGTGGTTATCGTGGCTACACCTTC CASSPTTGGGYRGYTF TRBJ1-2 TRBD1 TRBV14 -
TGTGCCAGCAGCCAAGATACAGGATTCTACAATGAGCAGTTCTTC CASSQDTGFYNEQFF TRBJ2-1 - TRBV14 -
TGTGCCAGCAGGGGACTTAAGGGGAGCCCCTACGAGCAGTACTTC CASRGLKGSPYEQYF TRBJ2-7 - TRBV11-2 -
TGTGCCAGCAGTTTGGACATCTTGTTGGCCCTCCACTTT CASSLDILLALHF TRBJ1-6 - TRBV28 -
TGTGCCAGCAGCCAAGACAGACTCCCGAACACTGAAGCTTTCTTT CASSQDRLPNTEAFF TRBJ1-1 - TRBV3-1/TRBV3-2 -
TGTGCCAGCTCACCAAACAGGGCAGGACCCAACTCTGGAAACACCATATATTTT CASSPNRAGPNSGNTIYF TRBJ1-3 - TRBV18 -
TGTGCCAGCAGCGCCGGGACTATAATCTACAATGAGCAGTTCTTC CASSAGTIIYNEQFF TRBJ2-1 TRBD2 TRBV9 -
TGTGCCAGCAGCCCACAGGGCTACGAGCAGTACTTC CASSPQGYEQYF TRBJ2-7 - TRBV3-1/TRBV3-2 -
TGTGCCAGCAGCGCGTCCAGGGTTACCGGGGAGCTGTTTTTT CASSASRVTGELFF TRBJ2-2 - TRBV9 -
TGTGCCATCTCCCCTAGCGACACAGATACGCAGTATTTT CAISPSDTDTQYF TRBJ2-3 - TRBV10-3 -
TGCAGTGCTAGAGCGAGGTCGCTGCAGTACTTC CSARARSLQYF TRBJ2-7 - TRBV20-1 -
TGTGCCAGCAGCCCCAACGGACAGTTCGCGAACACCGGGGAGCTGTTTTTT CASSPNGQFANTGELFF TRBJ2-2 - TRBV14 -
TGCGCCAGCAGCCCACGACTAGAATTTACCTACAATGAGCAGTTCTTC CASSPRLEFTYNEQFF TRBJ2-1 - TRBV5-1 -
TGTGCCAGCAGCCAGGACAGAAACACTGAAGCTTTCTTT CASSQDRNTEAFF TRBJ1-1 - TRBV7-3 -
TGCGCCAGCAGCTTAGGGGCTAGCGGGTTCACAGATACGCAGTATTTT CASSLGASGFTDTQYF TRBJ2-3 TRBD2 TRBV5-1 -
TGTGCCAGCAGCCCCTACCGACAGGACACCGGGGAGCTGTTTTTT CASSPYRQDTGELFF TRBJ2-2 - TRBV7-3 -
TGTGCCAGCAGCGCTTCACTACGCGATACGCAGTATTTT CASSASLRDTQYF TRBJ2-3 - TRBV9 -
TGTGCCAGCAGTTTAGGGCCTCGCAAGCTGTTTTTT CASSLGPRKLFF TRBJ2-2 - TRBV12-3/TRBV12-4 -
TGCGCCAGCAGTGAGTCATGGGGGGTCGGTACGCAGTATTTT CASSESWGVGTQYF TRBJ2-3 - TRBV10-1 -